The entry that follows covers one T cell receptor (beta chain) sequence. This sample is drawn from a study of blood T cell repertoires in COVID-19. In the source study's methods: Amplification of reference gene primers provided the estimated nucleated cell counts. Using immunoSEQ multiplex PCR, the repertoire was profiled, and TCRdb retains in-frame clones only, with some absent. Clone size and V and J calls were adopted from that table, with D and trimming inferred from the DNA. The table shows under 250,000 clones, with about 91% occurring only once. The sequencing sample was made of peripheral blood. The sequence derives from a man older than 75 with acute or convalescent COVID-19.

The CDR3 sequence is CASSLTGDQPQHF. In DNA, the CDR3 is TGTGCCAGCAGCTTGACAGGGGATCAGCCCCAGCATTTT. The V and J genes are TRBV7-3 and TRBJ1-5; TRBD1 aligns across 8 bases. CDR1 and CDR2 from the germline V gene are SGHTA and FQGTGA. The length of the CDR3 is 13 residues. V shed 3 bases, J shed 5 bases, and the junction held 0 bases outside the gene matches.